These 17 T cell receptor beta chains were all obtained from the same sample, sequenced in a study of blood T cell repertoires in COVID-19. Sequenced by immunoSEQ multiplex PCR; TCRdb stores in-frame clones only, minus some. The table has 150,000 or so clones, roughly 85% seen once. The material sequenced was PBMCs or T cells enriched from blood (not recorded which). These receptors came from a woman between 45 and 65 years old who had recovered from COVID-19.

The chain couples TRBV19 to TRBJ2-7, with TRBD1 as a possible D gene (6 bases). Germline-derived CDR1 and CDR2 are LNHDA and SQIVND (reference sequence). Trimming left V 10 bases short and J 9 bases short, with 22 bases between. The CDR3 totals 13 residues. CDR3 nucleotide sequence: TGTGCCAACCAATCGGGGACACGGCCGAGGCAGTACGTC. This codes for CANQSGTRPRQYV.

This clone was recorded a few times. Additional DNA sequences in this sample encode the identical CDR3. V is TRBV9 and J is TRBJ1-4; a possible D gene is TRBD1 (5 bases). Germline lookup yields CDR1 SGDLS and CDR2 YYNGEE. Trimming stripped 0 bases from V and 5 bases from J, with 8 bases between. The length of the CDR3 is 14 residues. DNA of the CDR3: TGTGCCAGCAGCGTAGTTGGGGGGAATGAAAAACTGTTTTTT. This codes for CASSVVGGNEKLFF.

The chain recombines TRBV3-1 (or the pseudogene TRBV3-2) with TRBJ2-2, with TRBD1 identical over 8 bases. V shed 1 base, J shed 6 bases, and the junction held 7 bases outside the gene matches. The CDR3 contains 16 residues. Germline values: CDR1 LGHDT, CDR2 YNNKEL (reference sequence). The CDR3 protein is CASSQVRTGLAGELFF. The CDR3 bases are TGTGCCAGCAGCCAAGTAAGGACAGGGCTAGCCGGGGAGCTGTTTTTT.

The V gene is TRBV29-1, the J gene TRBJ1-1; a possible D gene is TRBD1 (5 bases). The CDR3 has 13 residues. From germline, CDR1 is SQVTM and CDR2 ANQGSEA. V gave up 6 bases and J gave up 4 bases, with 15 bases separating them. The CDR3 DNA reads TGCAGCGTCCTTCCGGGGGTGGGCACTGAAGCTTTCTTT. This gives the protein CSVLPGVGTEAFF.

The chain links TRBV5-1 to TRBJ1-3, with 8 bases that match TRBD1. This CDR3 spans 15 amino acids. The ends lost 3 bases at V and 4 bases at J; junction bases unmatched: 6. Germline V gives CDR1 SGHRS, CDR2 YFSETQ. CDR3 coding DNA: TGCGCCAGCAGCTCTAAACAGGGGGGAGGAAACACCATATATTTT. It codes for CASSSKQGGGNTIYF.

This clone has at least ten counts. The chain employs TRBV18 and TRBJ1-2; a weak D match, TRBD1 (6 bases). Per the germline V gene, CDR1 is KGHSH and CDR2 is LQKENI. Trimming stripped 6 bases from V and 4 bases from J, with 15 bases between. This CDR3 has 14 residues. The CDR3 DNA reads TGTGCCAGCTCGGGGGGGGCAGGCGCCTATGGCTACACCTTC. It is translated as CASSGGAGAYGYTF.

The chain combines TRBV12-5 with TRBJ2-3; D gene ambiguous. V lost 2 bases to trimming and J lost 6 bases, with 6 bases between them. Germline CDR1 is LGHNT and CDR2 is FRNRAP. The CDR3 totals 12 residues. For the CDR3, the DNA is TGTGCTAGTGGTTTGATTCAGGATACGCAGTATTTT. This translates into CASGLIQDTQYF.

The chain has TRBV7-8 and TRBJ2-1; 7 bases line up with TRBD1. V was pared by 1 base and J by 5 bases, with 5 bases of the junction left unmatched. Germline values: CDR1 SGHVS, CDR2 FQNEAQ. CDR3 size: 15 residues. In DNA form, the CDR3 reads TGTGCCAGCAGCTTAGGACAGGGTAGAGACAATGAGCAGTTCTTC. Translation: CASSLGQGRDNEQFF.

CDR3 protein: CASSRTNSGAGELFF. CDR3 bases: TGTGCCAGCAGTCGAACAAATTCAGGTGCCGGGGAGCTGTTTTTT. The V and J genes are TRBV7-7 and TRBJ2-2; the D is unclear. The germline V and J ends were trimmed by 6 bases and 6 bases, with 17 bases remaining between them. Germline V gene data show CDR1 as SSHAT and CDR2 as FNYEAQ (reference sequence). CDR3 length: 15 residues.

The genes are TRBV3-1 (or the pseudogene TRBV3-2) and TRBJ2-3; D is undetermined. The CDR3 extends over 12 amino acids. Germline V lookup: CDR1 LGHDT, CDR2 YNNKEL (reference sequence). The V and J ends lost 1 base and 4 bases respectively, with 3 bases between them. The CDR3: CASSQASDTQYF. The CDR3 DNA follows: TGTGCCAGCAGCCAAGCATCAGATACGCAGTATTTT.

The chain joins TRBV2 to TRBJ1-5; D is possibly TRBD1 (6 bases). The CDR3 consists of 15 residues. The V end was cut by 6 bases, the J end by 0 bases, with 12 bases between. The germline V gene encodes CDR1 SNHLY and CDR2 FYNNEI. CDR3: CASRVTGYSNQPQHF. The CDR3 DNA is TGTGCCAGCAGAGTCACAGGGTATAGCAATCAGCCCCAGCATTTT.

The V call is TRBV19, the J call TRBJ2-2; D remains unclear. CDR3 length equals 15 residues. Germline CDR1 LNHDA, CDR2 SQIVND (reference sequence). V lost 5 bases, J lost 5 bases, and 15 bases lay in between. Here the CDR3 reads CASSPRSTRTGELFF. The CDR3 nucleotides read TGTGCCAGTAGTCCCCGCTCCACTCGAACCGGGGAGCTGTTTTTT.

This chain links TRBV2 with TRBJ1-1; TRBD1 aligns across 9 bases. CDR3 length: 15 residues. Germline CDR1 SNHLY, CDR2 FYNNEI. J was trimmed by 4 bases and V by 4 bases; bases with no gene match: 7. The CDR3 sequence is CASSGGTGRTTEAFF. The CDR3 DNA reads TGTGCCAGCAGTGGAGGGACAGGGCGGACCACTGAAGCTTTCTTT.

The chain recombines TRBV15 with TRBJ2-1; the match to TRBD2 covers 7 bases. CDR1 LNHNV and CDR2 YYDKDF come from the germline V gene (reference sequence). Trimming took 2 bases from V and 9 from J; bases not matched to a gene: 13. The CDR3 is 16 residues long. In nucleotides, the CDR3 is TGTGCCACCAGCAGACCGGGACTACCCCGGATCGGTGAGCAGTTCTTC. Residues: CATSRPGLPRIGEQFF.

The chain carries TRBV27 and TRBJ1-1, with D possibly TRBD1 on 5 matching bases. This CDR3 comprises 13 residues. Germline V gene sequence: CDR1 MNHEY, CDR2 SMNVEV (reference sequence). The V gene lost 6 bases and the J gene lost 4 bases, with 12 bases spanning the gap. The CDR3 loop is CASRPPGLTEAFF. As DNA, the CDR3 is TGTGCCAGCAGACCCCCAGGGCTCACTGAAGCTTTCTTT.

In this sample, this clone turned up once. V and J are TRBV5-1 and TRBJ2-1; D gene unclear. The CDR3 covers 13 residues. Germline CDR1 is SGHRS and CDR2 is YFSETQ. Trimming took 4 bases from V and 8 from J, leaving 13 bases between them. The CDR3 loop reads CASSPVVTDEQFF. The CDR3 DNA sequence: TGCGCCAGCAGCCCCGTAGTCACCGATGAGCAGTTCTTC.

This chain uses TRBV6-5 with TRBJ2-7; possible D gene TRBD1, 6 bases. Trimming shortened V by 7 bases and J by 5 bases, and 18 bases separated the two germline ends. The CDR3 has 14 amino acids. The germline CDR1 and CDR2 sequences are MNHEY and SVGAGI. CDR3 DNA: TGTGCCAGCACCGCCTTACAGGGAGCCCACGAGCAGTACGTC. Protein product: CASTALQGAHEQYV.